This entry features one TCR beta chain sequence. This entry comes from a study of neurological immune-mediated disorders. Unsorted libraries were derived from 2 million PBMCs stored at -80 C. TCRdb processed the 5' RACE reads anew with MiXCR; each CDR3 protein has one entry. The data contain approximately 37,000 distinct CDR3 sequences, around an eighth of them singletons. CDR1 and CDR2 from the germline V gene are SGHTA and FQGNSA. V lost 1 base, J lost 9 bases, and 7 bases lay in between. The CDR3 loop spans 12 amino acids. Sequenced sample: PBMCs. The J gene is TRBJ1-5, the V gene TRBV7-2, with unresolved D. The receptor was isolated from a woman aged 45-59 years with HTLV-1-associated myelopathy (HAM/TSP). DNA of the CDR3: TGTGCCAGCAGCTTAGAGGGTGCGCCCCAGCATTTT. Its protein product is CASSLEGAPQHF.